One and the same sample provided the 10 T cell receptor beta chains below, sequenced in a study of blood T cells in healthy people across ages. Alongside a J-beta primer mix, a sample-barcoded 5' primer served in a second PCR lasting roughly 7 to 12 cycles. TCRdb passed the 5' RACE reads through MiXCR, listing each CDR3 protein once. The sample yields some 790,000 distinct CDR3 sequences, around 26% seen once. The specimen was blood. The receptors derive from a woman aged 80 or over in good health.

About this clonotype itself: One base away lies a much larger clone, so this may be a sequencing read error. The V gene is TRBV14, the J gene TRBJ2-5, with 8 bases aligning to TRBD2. The ends lost 0 bases at V and 2 bases at J; junction bases unmatched: 11. The CDR3 length is 18 residues. The germline V gene encodes CDR1 SGHDN and CDR2 FVKESK. The CDR3 protein is CASSQDQMSGGLQETQYF. The CDR3 region has the DNA TGTGCCAGCAGCCAAGATCAAATGAGCGGGGGCCTACAAGAGACCCAGTACTTC.

The chain recombines TRBV20-1 with TRBJ1-1; unclear D gene. This CDR3 has 17 amino acids. Germline CDR1 is DFQATT and CDR2 is SNEGSKA (reference sequence). Trimming took off 0 bases at V and 0 bases at J, with 17 bases between the two ends. DNA of the CDR3: TGCAGTGCTAGAGATTCCGCCCGGCAGGCCGTGAACACTGAAGCTTTCTTT. Its protein is CSARDSARQAVNTEAFF.

This clonotype was counted between two and nine times. The chain recombines TRBV2 with TRBJ1-6; D unclear. Trimming took 7 bases from V and 3 from J, leaving 7 bases between them. CDR1 is SNHLY and CDR2 is FYNNEI in the germline V gene. The CDR3 is 13 amino acids. The CDR3 bases are TGTGCCAGCATGCAGATCTATAATTCACCCCTCCACTTT. Translation: CASMQIYNSPLHF.

This clonotype was seen a handful of times. The chain joins TRBV20-1 to TRBJ1-6; D remains ambiguous. Germline CDR1 and CDR2: DFQATT and SNEGSKA (reference sequence). Trimming left V 1 base short and J 2 bases short, with 12 bases between. The CDR3 loop spans 16 amino acids. DNA of the CDR3: TGCAGTGCTAGAGTGTCCACTGGCACCTATAATTCACCCCTCCACTTT. Protein sequence: CSARVSTGTYNSPLHF.

Notes on this clonotype: Germline is not matched at one junction end, which may reflect a read error. The rearrangement joins TRBV15 to TRBJ1-5, with D possibly TRBD1 on 5 matching bases. The germline V gene encodes CDR1 LNHNV and CDR2 YYDKDF (reference sequence). The CDR3 contains 20 residues. The CDR3 DNA is TGTGCCACCGGCAGAGACCGGGACGGCAAGCAACTATATAGCAATCAGCCCCAGCATTTT. This encodes CATGRDRDGKQLYSNQPQHF.

The table lists this clonotype with many counts. V gene TRBV7-9 combines with J gene TRBJ2-1; D ambiguous. The germline CDR1 and CDR2 sequences are SEHNR and FQNEAQ (reference sequence). The V and J ends lost 5 bases and 1 base respectively, with 6 bases between them. This CDR3 has 13 residues. As DNA, the CDR3 is TGTGCCAGCAGCCCATGGTCCTACAATGAGCAGTTCTTC. Translating it yields CASSPWSYNEQFF. Full variable domain (remainder filled in from reference TRBV7-9 and TRBJ2-1): DTGVSQNPRHKITKRGQNVTFRCDPISEHNRLYWYRQTLGQGPEFLTYFQNEAQLEKSRLLSDRFSAERPKGSFSTLEIQRTEQGDSAMYLCASSPWSYNEQFFGPGTRLTVL.

The rearrangement links TRBV21-1 to TRBJ1-2; the table's D call of TRBD1 was not tested on the DNA. TRBV21-1 is a listed pseudogene. This CDR3 has 17 amino acids. Written as DNA, the CDR3 is TGTGCCAGCAGCAAAGCGGTCCAGGGAGAGGTTGACTATGGCTACACCTTC. Protein: CASSKAVQGEVDYGYTF.

This clonotype was seen a few times. The V call is TRBV27, the J call TRBJ2-3; perhaps TRBD1 as D (6 bases). Per germline, CDR1 MNHEY and CDR2 SMNVEV (reference sequence). The CDR3 has 16 residues. V was clipped by 6 bases and J by 6 bases, with 22 bases between them. CDR3 in DNA: TGTGCCAGCAGCGTTACTGCAACAGGGTTAGCCGATACGCAGTATTTT. Its protein product is CASSVTATGLADTQYF.

This clonotype was seen more than once but under ten times. Just one base apart from a much larger clone, this may be a read error. The chain recombines TRBV12-3 or TRBV12-4 with TRBJ2-1, with D perhaps being TRBD1 or TRBD2 (5 bases each). CDR3 length: 14 amino acids. The V end was cut by 5 bases, the J end by 9 bases, with 17 bases between. Written as DNA, the CDR3 is TGTGCCAGCAGTACTGTACAGATGGGGGTTGAGCAGTTCTTC. This translates into CASSTVQMGVEQFF.

In this sample, this clonotype turned up a few times. This may be a read error, as it is one base from a much larger clone. The chain couples TRBV15 to TRBJ2-1; the match to TRBD2 covers 8 bases. The CDR3 length is 16 residues. The germline CDR1 and CDR2 sequences are LNHNV and YYDKDF (reference sequence). V lost 0 bases to trimming and J lost 4 bases; unmatched junction nucleotides: 5. Here the CDR3 reads CATSRDRSGSYNEQFF. The CDR3 DNA is TGTGCCACCAGCAGAGATCGGAGCGGGAGTTACAATGAGCAGTTCTTC.